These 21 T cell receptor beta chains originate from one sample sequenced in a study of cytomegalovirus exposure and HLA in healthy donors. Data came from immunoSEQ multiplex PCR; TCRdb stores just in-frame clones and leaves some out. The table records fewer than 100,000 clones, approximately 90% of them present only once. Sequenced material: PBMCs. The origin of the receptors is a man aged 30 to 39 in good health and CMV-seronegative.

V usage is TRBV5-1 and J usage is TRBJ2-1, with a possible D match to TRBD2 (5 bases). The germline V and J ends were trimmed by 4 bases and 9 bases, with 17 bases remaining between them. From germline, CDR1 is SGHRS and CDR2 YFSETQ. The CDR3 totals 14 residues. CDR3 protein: CASSLLSTEGEQFF. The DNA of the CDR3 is TGCGCCAGCAGCCTACTATCAACCGAGGGTGAGCAGTTCTTC.

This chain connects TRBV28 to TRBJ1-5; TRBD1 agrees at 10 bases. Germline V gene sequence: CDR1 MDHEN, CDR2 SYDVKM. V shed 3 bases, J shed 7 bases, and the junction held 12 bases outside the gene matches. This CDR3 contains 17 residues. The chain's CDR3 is CASSFLPGQGKGQPQHF. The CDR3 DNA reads TGTGCCAGCAGTTTTTTGCCGGGACAGGGGAAAGGACAGCCCCAGCATTTT.

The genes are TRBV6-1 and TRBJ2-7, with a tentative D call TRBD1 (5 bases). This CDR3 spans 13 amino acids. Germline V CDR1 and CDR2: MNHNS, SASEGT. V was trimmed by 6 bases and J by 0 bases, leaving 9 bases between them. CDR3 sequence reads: CASRDSYSYEQYF. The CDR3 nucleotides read TGTGCCAGCAGAGACAGCTACTCCTACGAGCAGTACTTC.

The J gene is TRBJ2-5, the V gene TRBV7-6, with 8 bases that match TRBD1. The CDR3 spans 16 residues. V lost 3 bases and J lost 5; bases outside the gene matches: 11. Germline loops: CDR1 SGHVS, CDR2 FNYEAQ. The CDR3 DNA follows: TGTGCCAGCAGCTTTCCGCGGGATACAGGGGGGGAGACCCAGTACTTC. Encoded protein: CASSFPRDTGGETQYF.

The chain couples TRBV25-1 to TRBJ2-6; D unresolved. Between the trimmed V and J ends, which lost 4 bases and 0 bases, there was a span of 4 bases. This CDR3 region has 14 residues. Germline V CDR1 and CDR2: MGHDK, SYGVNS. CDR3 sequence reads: CASSVNSGANVLTF. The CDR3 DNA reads TGTGCCAGCAGTGTAAACTCTGGGGCCAACGTCCTGACTTTC. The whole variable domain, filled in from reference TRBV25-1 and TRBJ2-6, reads EADIYQTPRYLVIGTGKKITLECSQTMGHDKMYWYQQDPGMELHLIHYSYGVNSTEKGDLSSESTVSRIRTEHFPLTLESARPSHTSQYLCASSVNSGANVLTFGAGSRLTVL.

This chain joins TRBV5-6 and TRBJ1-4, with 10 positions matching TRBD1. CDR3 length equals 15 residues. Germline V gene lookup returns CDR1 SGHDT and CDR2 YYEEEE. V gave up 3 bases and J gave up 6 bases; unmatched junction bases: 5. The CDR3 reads CASSSATGGDEKLFF. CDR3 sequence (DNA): TGTGCCAGCAGCTCGGCGACAGGGGGCGATGAAAAACTGTTTTTT. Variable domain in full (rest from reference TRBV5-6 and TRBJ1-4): DAGVTQSPTHLIKTRGQQVTLRCSPKSGHDTVSWYQQALGQGPQFIFQYYEEEERQRGNFPDRFSGHQFPNYSSELNVNALLLGDSALYLCASSSATGGDEKLFFGSGTQLSVL.

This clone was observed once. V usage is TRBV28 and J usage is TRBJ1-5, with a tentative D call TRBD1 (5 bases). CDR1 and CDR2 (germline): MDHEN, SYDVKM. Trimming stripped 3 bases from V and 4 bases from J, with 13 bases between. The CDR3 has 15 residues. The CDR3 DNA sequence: TGTGCCAGCAGTTTGGGGGGGGGATGGAATCAGCCCCAGCATTTT. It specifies CASSLGGGWNQPQHF.

This CDR3 reads CASSTGQVGYEQYF. CDR3 DNA sequence: TGTGCCAGTAGTACCGGACAGGTGGGCTACGAGCAGTACTTC. The rearrangement joins TRBV19 to TRBJ2-7; TRBD1 agrees at 7 bases. The V gene's germline CDR1 is LNHDA and CDR2 SQIVND (reference sequence). This CDR3 is built from 14 residues. V dropped 4 bases and J dropped 3; count of bases not matched to a gene: 6.

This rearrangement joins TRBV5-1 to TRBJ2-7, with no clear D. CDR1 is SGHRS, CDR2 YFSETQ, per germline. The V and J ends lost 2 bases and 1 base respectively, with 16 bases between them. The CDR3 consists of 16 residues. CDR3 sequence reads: CASSFALGEGSYEQYF. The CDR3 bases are TGCGCCAGCAGCTTTGCCCTAGGTGAAGGTTCCTACGAGCAGTACTTC.

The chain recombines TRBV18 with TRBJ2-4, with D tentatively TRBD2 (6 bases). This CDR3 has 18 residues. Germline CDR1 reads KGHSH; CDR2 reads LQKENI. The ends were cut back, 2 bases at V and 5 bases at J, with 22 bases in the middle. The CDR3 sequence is CASSPRLIAGTSENIQYF. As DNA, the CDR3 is TGTGCCAGCTCACCAAGGCTTATAGCAGGGACTTCTGAAAACATTCAGTACTTC.

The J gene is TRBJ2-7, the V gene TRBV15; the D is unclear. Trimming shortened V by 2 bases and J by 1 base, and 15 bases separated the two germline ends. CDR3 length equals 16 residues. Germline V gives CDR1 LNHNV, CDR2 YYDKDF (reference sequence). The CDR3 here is CATSRSRRITSYEQYF. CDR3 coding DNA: TGTGCCACCAGCAGATCCCGAAGAATTACATCCTACGAGCAGTACTTC.

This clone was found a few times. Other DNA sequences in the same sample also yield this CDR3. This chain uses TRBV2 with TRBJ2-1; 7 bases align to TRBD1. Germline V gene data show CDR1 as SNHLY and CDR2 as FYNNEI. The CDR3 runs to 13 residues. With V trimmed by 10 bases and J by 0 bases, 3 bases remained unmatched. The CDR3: CATGQSSYNEQFF. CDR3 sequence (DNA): TGTGCCACGGGACAGAGCTCCTACAATGAGCAGTTCTTC.

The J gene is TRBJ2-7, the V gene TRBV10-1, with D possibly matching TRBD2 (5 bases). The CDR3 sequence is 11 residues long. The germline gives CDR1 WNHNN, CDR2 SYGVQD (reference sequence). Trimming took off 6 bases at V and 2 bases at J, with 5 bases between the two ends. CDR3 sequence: CASSGTYEQYF. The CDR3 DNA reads TGCGCCAGCAGCGGGACCTACGAGCAGTACTTC.

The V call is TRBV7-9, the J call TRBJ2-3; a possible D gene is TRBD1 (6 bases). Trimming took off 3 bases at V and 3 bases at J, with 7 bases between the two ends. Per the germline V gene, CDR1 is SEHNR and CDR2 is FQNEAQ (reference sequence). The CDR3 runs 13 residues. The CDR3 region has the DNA TGTGCCAGCAGCTTTGGACAGACAGATACGCAGTATTTT. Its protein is CASSFGQTDTQYF.

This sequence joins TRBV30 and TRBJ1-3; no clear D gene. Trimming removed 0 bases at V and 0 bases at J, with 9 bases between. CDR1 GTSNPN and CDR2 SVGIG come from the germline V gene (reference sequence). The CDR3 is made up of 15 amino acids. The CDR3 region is CAWSVTVLSGNTIYF. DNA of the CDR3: TGTGCCTGGAGTGTAACGGTTCTCTCTGGAAACACCATATATTTT.

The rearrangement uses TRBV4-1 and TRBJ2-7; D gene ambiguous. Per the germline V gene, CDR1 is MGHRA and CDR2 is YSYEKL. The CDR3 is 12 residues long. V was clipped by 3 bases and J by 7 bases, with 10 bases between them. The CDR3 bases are TGCGCCAGCAGCCACCCAGAGCGTGAGCAGTACTTC. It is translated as CASSHPEREQYF.

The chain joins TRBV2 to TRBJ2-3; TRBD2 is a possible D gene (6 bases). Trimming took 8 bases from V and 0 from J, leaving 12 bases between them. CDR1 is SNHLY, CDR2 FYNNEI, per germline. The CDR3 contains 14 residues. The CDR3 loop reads CASCGALSTDTQYF. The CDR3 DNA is TGTGCCAGCTGCGGGGCCCTTAGCACAGATACGCAGTATTTT.

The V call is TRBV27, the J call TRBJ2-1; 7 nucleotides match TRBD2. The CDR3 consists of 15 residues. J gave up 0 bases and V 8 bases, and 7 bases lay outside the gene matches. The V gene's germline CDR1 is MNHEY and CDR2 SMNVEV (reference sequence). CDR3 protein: CASREAGSSYNEQFF. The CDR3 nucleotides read TGTGCCAGCCGGGAGGCGGGGAGCTCCTACAATGAGCAGTTCTTC.

The DNA of the CDR3 is TGCGCCAGCAGCTTGGCTATGAACTCCTACAATGAGCAGTTCTTC. Translation: CASSLAMNSYNEQFF. This chain connects TRBV5-1 to TRBJ2-1; D remains ambiguous. This CDR3 region has 15 residues. CDR1 and CDR2 from the germline V gene are SGHRS and YFSETQ. V lost 0 bases, J lost 0 bases, and 7 bases lay in between.

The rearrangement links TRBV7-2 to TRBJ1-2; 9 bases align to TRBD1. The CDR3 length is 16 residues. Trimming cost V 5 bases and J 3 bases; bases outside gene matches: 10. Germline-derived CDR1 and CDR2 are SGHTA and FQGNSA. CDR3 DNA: TGTGCCAGCAGCCGGGGGACAGGGCTGGCGTACTATGGCTACACCTTC. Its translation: CASSRGTGLAYYGYTF.

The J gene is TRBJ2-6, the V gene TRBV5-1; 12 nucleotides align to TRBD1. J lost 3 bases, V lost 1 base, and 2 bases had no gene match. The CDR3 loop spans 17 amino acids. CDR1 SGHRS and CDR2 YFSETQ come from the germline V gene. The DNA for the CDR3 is TGCGCCAGCAGCTTGCGGGACAGGGGGCGTGGGGCCAACGTCCTGACTTTC. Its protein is CASSLRDRGRGANVLTF.